This T cell receptor (beta chain) stems from a study of post-analysis software for immune sequencing data. Comments on this clonotype: What it binds is unknown.

Each TCR beta cDNA library carried unique molecular identifiers. When 1 to 10 million T cells were used, they gave roughly 490,000 cDNA molecules. Via MiXCR, TCRdb re-called the PCR reads, giving one row per CDR3 protein. Here the sample spans hundreds of thousands of distinct CDR3 sequences, approximately 59% being singletons. Notes on the study in general: Normalized Chao1 diversity was significantly lower in multiple sclerosis patients than in controls. Those samples that were prepared in the same batch co-clustered strongly by F measure.

Sample: blood. This receptor was obtained from a girl aged 2-10 years with multiple sclerosis.

The CDR3 region is CASSFGTGGLEQFF. The CDR3, as DNA: TGTGCCAGCAGCTTTGGGACAGGGGGGCTTGAGCAGTTCTTC. This chain links TRBV7-9 with TRBJ2-1, with 11 bases that match TRBD1. Trimming removed 3 bases from V and 9 bases from J; junction bases left unmatched: 4. The CDR3 has 14 residues. Germline V gene sequence: CDR1 SEHNR, CDR2 FQNEAQ (reference sequence).